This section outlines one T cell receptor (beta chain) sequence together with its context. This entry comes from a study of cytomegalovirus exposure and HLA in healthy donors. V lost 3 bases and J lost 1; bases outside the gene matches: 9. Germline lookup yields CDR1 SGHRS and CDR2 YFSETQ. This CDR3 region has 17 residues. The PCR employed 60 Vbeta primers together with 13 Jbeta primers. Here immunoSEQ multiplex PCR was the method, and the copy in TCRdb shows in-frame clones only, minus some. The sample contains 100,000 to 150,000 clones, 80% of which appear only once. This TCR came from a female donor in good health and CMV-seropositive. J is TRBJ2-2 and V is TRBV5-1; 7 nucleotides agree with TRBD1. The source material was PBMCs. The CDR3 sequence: CASSYGYRGGNTGELFF. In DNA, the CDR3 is TGCGCCAGCAGCTATGGTTACAGGGGTGGGAACACCGGGGAGCTGTTTTTT.